This T cell receptor (beta chain) stems from a study of blood T cell repertoires in COVID-19. Whole-study context: PBMCs, B-cell-depleted T cells, or T cells were the source of the cDNA or gDNA that made up the material.

Germline V gene data show CDR1 as SGHRS and CDR2 as YFSETQ. The length of the CDR3 is 14 residues. Trimming shortened V by 2 bases and J by 3 bases, and 11 bases separated the two germline ends. Here immunoSEQ multiplex PCR was the method, and the copy in TCRdb shows in-frame clones only, minus some. The sample has 400,000 to 450,000 clones, 70% to 90% seen once. Sequenced: peripheral blood. The chain is built from TRBV5-1 and TRBJ2-5, with D uncertain. The origin of this receptor is a man younger than 30 with COVID-19, enrolled during active disease. The CDR3 sequence: CASSFRLYEETQYF. The DNA of the CDR3 is TGCGCCAGCAGCTTCAGACTGTATGAAGAGACCCAGTACTTC. Supplemented by reference TRBV5-1 and TRBJ2-5, the full variable domain reads KAGVTQTPRYLIKTRGQQVTLSCSPISGHRSVSWYQQTPGQGLQFLFEYFSETQRNKGNFPGRFSGRQFSNSRSEMNVSTLELGDSALYLCASSFRLYEETQYFGPGTRLLVL.